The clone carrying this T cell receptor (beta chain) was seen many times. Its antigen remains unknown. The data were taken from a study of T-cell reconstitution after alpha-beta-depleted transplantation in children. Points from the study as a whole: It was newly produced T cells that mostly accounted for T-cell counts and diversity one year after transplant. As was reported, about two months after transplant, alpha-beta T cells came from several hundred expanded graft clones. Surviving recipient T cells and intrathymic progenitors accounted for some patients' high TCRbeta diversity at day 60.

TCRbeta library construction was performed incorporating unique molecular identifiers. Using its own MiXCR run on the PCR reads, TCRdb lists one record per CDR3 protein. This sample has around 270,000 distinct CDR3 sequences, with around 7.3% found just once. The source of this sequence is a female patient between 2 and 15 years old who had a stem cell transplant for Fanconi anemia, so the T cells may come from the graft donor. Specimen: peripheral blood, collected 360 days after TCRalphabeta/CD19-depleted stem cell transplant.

CDR3 sequence: CSVGGGLYGYTF. The CDR3 DNA reads TGCAGCGTTGGAGGGGGACTATATGGCTACACCTTC. This chain joins TRBV29-1 and TRBJ1-2, with D maybe TRBD1 (6 bases). Germline loops: CDR1 SQVTM, CDR2 ANQGSEA. The CDR3 spans 12 residues. V was pared by 4 bases and J by 5 bases, with 11 bases between.